The present T cell receptor (beta chain) was sequenced within a study of human CD8 memory T cell subsets (TCRdb year 2020). Regarding the study in general: To assess clonal relationships, the TCRbeta repertoires of stem-like (TSTEM), progenitor exhausted-like (TPEX) and effector memory CD8+ T cell subsets were compared. Several donors each provided TSTEM, TPEX and effector memory subsets, from which TCRbeta repertoires were obtained.

A Human TCR Profiling Kit was used to prepare UMI-labeled 5' RACE TCRbeta libraries. Every TCRbeta library was prepared in parallel, with the same number of PCR cycles used for all of the libraries. Concerning the study's data processing: Each TCRbeta library contained between about 2,800 and 20,000 functional CDR3beta clonotypes. UMI extraction and consensus assembly used MIGEC 1.2.9, requiring at least three reads per UMI. In-frame CDR3beta repertoires were extracted with MiXCR 3.0.3. Each sample was downsampled to 42,000 randomly selected UMIs before diversity metrics were calculated in VDJtools 1.2.1. For each sample pair, the repertoire overlap metrics D, R and F2 were calculated in VDJtools using the top 3,000 clones. Once TCRdb had reprocessed the reads, it stored one entry per CDR3 protein sequence and supplied no DNA. The V and J calls, along with clone size, are taken from TCRdb and not from the paper's own processing. The sample table holds over 4,000 distinct CDR3 sequences. The ten largest account for about a third of the sample.

Taken from the germline V gene, the CDR1 and CDR2 loops are SGHTA and FQGTGA. The CDR3 numbers 17 residues from cysteine through phenylalanine. The record lacks a DNA sequence. Peripheral blood mononuclear cells were isolated from healthy donor buffy coats by density gradient separation. The study enriched total CD8+ T cells through negative magnetic separation using EasySep or MojoSort CD8+ T cell isolation kits. An RNeasy Mini Kit was used to extract total RNA from duplicate vials of around 150,000 sorted CD8+ T cells per subset. The PBMCs were used fresh or after being cryopreserved in fetal bovine serum with 10% DMSO. CD8+ T cell subsets were sorted to purity by fluorescence-activated cell sorting on a FACSAria III. Notes on this clonotype: Its binding antigen is unknown.

Overall study results and their limits: Based on Chao1 estimates, TSTEM subsets appeared to have greater repertoire diversity than TPEX subsets, which could potentially reflect a broader range of specificities. Only TCRbeta chains were sequenced, and the repertoire comparisons were based on several donors and tested using paired t-tests with Bonferroni correction. Clonotypes were shared with effector memory cells by both stem-like subsets, but only minimal overlap was found between TSTEM and TPEX repertoires, suggesting distinct antigen spectra. Normalized Shannon-Wiener diversity was similarly high in the TSTEM and TPEX subsets, while the effector memory subsets were comparatively less diverse.

Sequenced sample: CD8+ T cells from PBMCs. The chain is made from TRBV7-3 and TRBJ2-1; TCRdb proposes TRBD2, but this gene call is untestable without DNA. This clonotype was sampled from a human donor in good health. The encoded CDR3 is CASSLGLAGGPYNEQFF. Here the CDR3 is joined to the reference TRBV7-3 and TRBJ2-1 genes, and the full variable domain is: GAGVSQTPSNKVTEKGKYVELRCDPISGHTALYWYRQSLGQGPEFLIYFQGTGAADDSGLPNDRFFAVRPEGSVSTLKIQRTERGDSAVYLCASSLGLAGGPYNEQFFGPGTRLTVL.